This T cell receptor (beta chain) was recorded in a study of CD8+ T cells in alopecia areata. About the research overall: Female C3H/HeJ recipients aged about 6-11 weeks got skin from C3H/HeJ graft donors aged roughly 6-12 months that had spontaneous alopecia.

Study findings and constraints: Scalp lesions, especially in alopecia totalis/universalis, had higher clonality than normal scalp. Among patients, TCR sharing was less clear than in mice, a difference possibly due in part to HLA diversity in the patient population. Sequencing of scalp samples also includes resident alphabeta T cells from normal skin.

The pooled cutaneous lymph node cells were sorted using several markers (CD4, CD8alpha, NKG2D, NKG2ACE and others). This clone was counted ten times or more. Its antigen is still unknown. Gene names and germline refer to mouse. The read terminates 4 residues ahead of where the CDR3 ends, so the germline J gene completes it. RNA was extracted and reverse transcribed into cDNA as the sequencing template. The data were produced by immunoSEQ multiplex PCR, yet TCRdb's version contains in-frame clones alone and is incomplete. This sample carries 20,000 or so clones and no singletons, and around a third goes to the top ten. The germline V gene encodes CDR1 NNHDY and CDR2 SYVADS. CDR3 size: 13 residues. V lost 3 bases and J 4 bases, leaving 8 bases between the germline ends.

This sequence was found in a C3H/HeJ mouse with alopecia areata. The strain's MHC: H2-k. Specimen: CD8+ T cells sorted from a lymph node. The chain is built from TRBV13-3 and TRBJ2-1, with D maybe TRBD1 (5 bases). Partial CDR3 DNA: TGTGCCAGCAGTGGGACACCGTATGCT. Translation gives CASSGTPYA. The entire CDR3 sequence reads CASSGTPYAEQFF.